Below are 15 T cell receptor beta chains sequenced from a single sample in a study of blood T cell repertoires in COVID-19. TCRdb's table, derived via immunoSEQ multiplex PCR, lists solely in-frame clones and lacks some. The sample lists about 180,000 clones; around 83% were seen once. The specimen sequenced was PBMCs or T cells enriched from blood (not recorded which). All receptors come from a man aged 35 to 55 who had recovered from COVID-19.

The gene calls are TRBV30 and TRBJ1-5; D gene ambiguous. V gave up 1 base and J gave up 3 bases, with 16 bases separating them. Looked up from germline, CDR1 is GTSNPN and CDR2 is SVGIG (reference sequence). This CDR3 has 16 amino acids. CDR3 amino acids: CAWSALSPGANQPQHF. CDR3 in DNA: TGTGCCTGGAGTGCTCTGAGTCCGGGAGCCAATCAGCCCCAGCATTTT.

This clone occurred once. The V gene is TRBV5-1, the J gene TRBJ1-6; 7 positions match TRBD1. Germline loops: CDR1 SGHRS, CDR2 YFSETQ. With V trimmed by 3 bases and J by 4 bases, 1 base remained unmatched. The CDR3 spans 14 residues. The CDR3 sequence: CASSYRGYNSPLHF. CDR3 in DNA: TGCGCCAGCAGCTACAGGGGTTATAATTCACCCCTCCACTTT. Filled out from reference TRBV5-1 and TRBJ1-6, the complete variable domain reads KAGVTQTPRYLIKTRGQQVTLSCSPISGHRSVSWYQQTPGQGLQFLFEYFSETQRNKGNFPGRFSGRQFSNSRSEMNVSTLELGDSALYLCASSYRGYNSPLHFGNGTRLTVT.

This chain uses TRBV19 with TRBJ1-3; the match to TRBD1 covers 7 bases. From germline, CDR1 is LNHDA and CDR2 SQIVND (reference sequence). The CDR3 contains 15 residues. V lost 8 bases and J lost 3; bases outside the gene matches: 10. The CDR3 is CASGSGGQYGNTIYF. The DNA for the CDR3 is TGTGCCAGTGGGAGCGGGGGACAGTATGGAAACACCATATATTTT.

This clone was counted many times. V gene TRBV11-2 combines with J gene TRBJ2-2, with 7 bases lining up with TRBD1. Looked up from germline, CDR1 is SGHAT and CDR2 is FQNNGV. The J segment lost 7 bases and the V segment lost 6 bases, leaving 8 bases of the junction unmatched. The CDR3 consists of 14 residues. The CDR3 reads CASRFDRAIGELFF. The CDR3 DNA follows: TGTGCCAGCAGATTCGACAGGGCAATCGGGGAGCTGTTTTTT.

This clone appeared a single time. This chain connects TRBV6-5 to TRBJ2-7; D is unclear. The CDR3 extends over 12 amino acids. Germline V CDR1 and CDR2: MNHEY, SVGAGI. The germline V and J ends were trimmed by 8 bases and 4 bases, with 12 bases remaining between them. CDR3 sequence (DNA): TGTGCCAGCGAAACTGTCCTATACGAGCAGTACTTC. Translation gives CASETVLYEQYF.

The genes are TRBV27 and TRBJ2-7, with 10 bases that match TRBD1. There are 15 residues in the CDR3. The J segment lost 5 bases and the V segment lost 2 bases, leaving 6 bases of the junction unmatched. Germline CDR1 reads MNHEY; CDR2 reads SMNVEV (reference sequence). CDR3 protein: CASSLAGTGAHEQYF. The DNA for the CDR3 is TGTGCCAGCAGTTTAGCCGGGACAGGGGCCCACGAGCAGTACTTC.

The chain carries TRBV5-1 and TRBJ1-5, with D possibly TRBD1 on 5 matching bases. The V and J ends lost 4 bases and 2 bases respectively, with 10 bases between them. Germline CDR1 reads SGHRS; CDR2 reads YFSETQ. The CDR3 consists of 14 residues. CDR3 sequence reads: CASSPDSGNQPQHF. CDR3 bases: TGCGCCAGCAGCCCAGACAGTGGCAATCAGCCCCAGCATTTT.

This chain uses TRBV5-5 with TRBJ1-6; 9 bases fit TRBD1. CDR3 length: 16 amino acids. Germline CDR1 and CDR2: SGHKS and YYEKEE (reference sequence). The trim removed 4 bases at V and 10 bases at J, leaving 12 bases unmatched. The CDR3 nucleotides are TGTGCCAGCAGCCCACACGGCGGGACAGGGATGTCACCCCTCCACTTT. This encodes CASSPHGGTGMSPLHF.

J is TRBJ1-1 and V is TRBV10-3; possible D gene TRBD1, 6 bases. V was trimmed by 3 bases and J by 2 bases, leaving 10 bases between them. From germline, CDR1 is ENHRY and CDR2 SYGVKD. The CDR3 loop spans 14 amino acids. The DNA for the CDR3 is TGTGCCATCAGTGAAAGACAGGATAACACTGAAGCTTTCTTT. It codes for CAISERQDNTEAFF.

V usage is TRBV2 and J usage is TRBJ1-1, with D possibly TRBD1 on 6 matching bases. V was shortened by 6 bases and J by 1 base, with 18 bases between the two germline ends. The CDR3 loop spans 16 amino acids. Germline V CDR1 and CDR2: SNHLY, FYNNEI. CDR3 in amino acids: CASSGQNLPTNTEAFF. The DNA of the CDR3 is TGTGCCAGCAGCGGACAGAATTTGCCCACGAACACTGAAGCTTTCTTT.

This chain joins TRBV7-6 and TRBJ2-5; the match to TRBD1 covers 9 bases. CDR1 is SGHVS and CDR2 is FNYEAQ in the germline V gene. The trim removed 5 bases at V and 6 bases at J, leaving 7 bases unmatched. The CDR3 spans 14 residues. CDR3 loop: CASSPGQGRQTQYF. DNA of the CDR3: TGTGCCAGCAGCCCCGGACAGGGGCGGCAGACCCAGTACTTC. The whole variable domain, filled in from reference TRBV7-6 and TRBJ2-5, reads GAGVSQSPRYKVTKRGQDVALRCDPISGHVSLYWYRQALGQGPEFLTYFNYEAQQDKSGLPNDRFSAERPEGSISTLTIQRTEQRDSAMYRCASSPGQGRQTQYFGPGTRLLVL.

The chain carries TRBV11-3 and TRBJ2-7; D is ambiguous. The CDR3 runs to 13 residues. Germline V gene data show CDR1 as SGHNT and CDR2 as YENEEA. V lost 2 bases and J 2 bases, leaving 7 bases between the germline ends. CDR3 amino acids: CASSLRQTYEQYF. Written as DNA, the CDR3 is TGTGCCAGCAGCTTACGACAAACCTACGAGCAGTACTTC.

The chain combines TRBV5-4 with TRBJ1-2; 8 nucleotides line up with TRBD1. There are 15 residues in the CDR3. V shed 0 bases, J shed 7 bases, and the junction held 8 bases outside the gene matches. CDR1 and CDR2 from the germline V gene are SGHNT and YYREEE (reference sequence). The CDR3 coding sequence is TGTGCCAGCAGCTTGGACGGGACAGGAGGGACTGGCTACACCTTC. The encoded protein is CASSLDGTGGTGYTF. The full variable domain, rest sourced from reference TRBV5-4 and TRBJ1-2, is ETGVTQSPTHLIKTRGQQVTLRCSSQSGHNTVSWYQQALGQGPQFIFQYYREEENGRGNFPPRFSGLQFPNYSSELNVNALELDDSALYLCASSLDGTGGTGYTFGSGTRLTVV.

A few counts support this clone. This chain connects TRBV29-1 to TRBJ1-1; TRBD1 agrees at 8 bases. Germline V gene data show CDR1 as SQVTM and CDR2 as ANQGSEA. The CDR3 contains 15 residues. V lost 7 bases to trimming and J lost 0 bases; unmatched junction nucleotides: 10. CDR3 nucleotide sequence: TGCAGCGCTCCGGGGGACAGGTCCATGAACACTGAAGCTTTCTTT. The encoded protein is CSAPGDRSMNTEAFF.

In regard to this clone: It is unclear where the CDR3 begins or ends on the DNA, so no DNA is shown, and the CDR3 is as TCRdb lists it. This CDR3 is CASSSSGEQYF. The chain is built from TRBV9 and TRBJ2-7; TRBD2, the D gene given by the table, was not confirmed from the DNA. Germline CDR1 and CDR2: SGDLS and YYNGEE. The CDR3 is 11 amino acids in total, end residues counted.